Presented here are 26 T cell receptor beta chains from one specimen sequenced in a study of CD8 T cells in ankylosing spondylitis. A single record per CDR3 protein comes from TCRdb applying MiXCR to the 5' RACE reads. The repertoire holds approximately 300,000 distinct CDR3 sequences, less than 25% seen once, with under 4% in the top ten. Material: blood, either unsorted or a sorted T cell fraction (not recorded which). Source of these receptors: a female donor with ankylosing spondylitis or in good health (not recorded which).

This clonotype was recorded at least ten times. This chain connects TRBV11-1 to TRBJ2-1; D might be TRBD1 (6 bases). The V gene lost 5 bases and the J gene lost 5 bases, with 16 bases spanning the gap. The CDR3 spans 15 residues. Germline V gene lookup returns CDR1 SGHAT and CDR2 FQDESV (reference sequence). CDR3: CASSGRDTVNNEQFF. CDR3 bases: TGTGCCAGCAGCGGAAGGGACACCGTGAACAATGAGCAGTTCTTC.

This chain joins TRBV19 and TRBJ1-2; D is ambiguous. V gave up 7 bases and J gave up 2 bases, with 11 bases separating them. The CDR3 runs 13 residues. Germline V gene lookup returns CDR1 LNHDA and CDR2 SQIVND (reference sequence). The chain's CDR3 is CASTAGANYGYTF. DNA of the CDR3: TGTGCCAGTACCGCGGGTGCCAACTATGGCTACACCTTC. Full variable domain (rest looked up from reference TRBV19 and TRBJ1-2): DGGITQSPKYLFRKEGQNVTLSCEQNLNHDAMYWYRQDPGQGLRLIYYSQIVNDFQKGDIAEGYSVSREKKESFPLTVTSAQKNPTAFYLCASTAGANYGYTFGSGTRLTVV.

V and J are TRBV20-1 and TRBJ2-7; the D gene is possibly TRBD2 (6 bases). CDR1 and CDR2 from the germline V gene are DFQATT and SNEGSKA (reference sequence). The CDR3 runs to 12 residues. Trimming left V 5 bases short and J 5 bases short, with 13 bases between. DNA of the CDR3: TGCAGTGCTCCCGCCTTAGCGGACGAGCAGTACTTC. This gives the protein CSAPALADEQYF.

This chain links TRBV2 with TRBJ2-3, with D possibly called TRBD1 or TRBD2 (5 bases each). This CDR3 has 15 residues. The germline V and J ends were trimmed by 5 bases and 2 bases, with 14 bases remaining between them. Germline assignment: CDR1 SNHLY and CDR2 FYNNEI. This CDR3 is CASSTGTVNTDTQYF. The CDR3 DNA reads TGTGCCAGCAGTACCGGGACCGTGAACACAGATACGCAGTATTTT.

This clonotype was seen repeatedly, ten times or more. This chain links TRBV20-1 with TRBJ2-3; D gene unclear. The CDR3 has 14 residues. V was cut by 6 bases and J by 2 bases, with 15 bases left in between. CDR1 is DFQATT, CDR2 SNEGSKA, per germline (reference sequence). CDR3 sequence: CSATHLGLTDTQYF. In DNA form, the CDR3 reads TGCAGTGCGACACACCTAGGGCTCACAGATACGCAGTATTTT.

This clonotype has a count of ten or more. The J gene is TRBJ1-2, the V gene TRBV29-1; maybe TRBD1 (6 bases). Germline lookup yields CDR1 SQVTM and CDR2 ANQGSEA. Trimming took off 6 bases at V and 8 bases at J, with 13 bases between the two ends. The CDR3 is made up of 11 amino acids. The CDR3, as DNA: TGCAGCGTAGGAACAGGGTACGGCTACACCTTC. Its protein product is CSVGTGYGYTF.

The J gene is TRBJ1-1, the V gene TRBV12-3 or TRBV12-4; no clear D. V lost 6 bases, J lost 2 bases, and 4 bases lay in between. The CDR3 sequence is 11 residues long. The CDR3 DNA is TGTGCCAGCAGGTTTAACACTGAAGCTTTCTTT. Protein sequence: CASRFNTEAFF.

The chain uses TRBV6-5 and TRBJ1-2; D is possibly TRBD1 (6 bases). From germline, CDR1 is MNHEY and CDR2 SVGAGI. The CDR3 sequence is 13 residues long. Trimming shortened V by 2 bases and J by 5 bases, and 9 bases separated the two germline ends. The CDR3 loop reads CASSYGGGYGYTF. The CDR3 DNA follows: TGTGCCAGCAGTTACGGGGGCGGATATGGCTACACCTTC.

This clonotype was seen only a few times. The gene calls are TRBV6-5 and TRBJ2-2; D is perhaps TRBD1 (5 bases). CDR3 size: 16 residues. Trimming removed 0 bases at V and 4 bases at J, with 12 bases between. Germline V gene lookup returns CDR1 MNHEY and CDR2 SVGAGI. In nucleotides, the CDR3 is TGTGCCAGCAGTTACTCGTCAGGGATGAGCACCGGGGAGCTGTTTTTT. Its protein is CASSYSSGMSTGELFF.

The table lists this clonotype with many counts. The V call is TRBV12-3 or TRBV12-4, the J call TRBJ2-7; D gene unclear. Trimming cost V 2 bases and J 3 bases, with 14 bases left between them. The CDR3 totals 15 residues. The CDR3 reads CASSLLRSGGYEQYF. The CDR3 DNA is TGTGCCAGCAGTTTACTCCGTTCTGGTGGCTACGAGCAGTACTTC.

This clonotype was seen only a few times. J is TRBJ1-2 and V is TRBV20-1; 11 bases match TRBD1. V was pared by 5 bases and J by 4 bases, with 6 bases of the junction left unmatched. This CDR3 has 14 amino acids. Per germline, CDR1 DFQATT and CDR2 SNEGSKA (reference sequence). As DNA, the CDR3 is TGCAGTGCTTTCCGGACAGGGGGCGGCTATGGCTACACCTTC. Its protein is CSAFRTGGGYGYTF.

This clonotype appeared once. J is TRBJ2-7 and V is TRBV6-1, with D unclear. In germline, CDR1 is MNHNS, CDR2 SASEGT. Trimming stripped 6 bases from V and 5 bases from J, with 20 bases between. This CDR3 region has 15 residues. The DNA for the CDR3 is TGTGCCAGCAGGACTTCACAGACGTCTAGGGACGAGCAGTACTTC. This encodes CASRTSQTSRDEQYF.

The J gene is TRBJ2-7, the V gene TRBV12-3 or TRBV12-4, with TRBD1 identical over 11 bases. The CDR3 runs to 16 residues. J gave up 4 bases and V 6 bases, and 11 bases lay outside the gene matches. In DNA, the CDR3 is TGTGCCAGCAGGAGGACAGGGGGCCTTTCATTTTACGAGCAGTACTTC. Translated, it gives CASRRTGGLSFYEQYF.

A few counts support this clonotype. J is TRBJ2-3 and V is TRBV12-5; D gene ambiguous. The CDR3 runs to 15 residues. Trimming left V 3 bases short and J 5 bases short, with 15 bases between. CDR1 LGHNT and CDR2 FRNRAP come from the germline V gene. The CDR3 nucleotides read TGTGCTAGTGGTTTCCCGACCGGAGAACGAGATACGCAGTATTTT. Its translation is CASGFPTGERDTQYF.

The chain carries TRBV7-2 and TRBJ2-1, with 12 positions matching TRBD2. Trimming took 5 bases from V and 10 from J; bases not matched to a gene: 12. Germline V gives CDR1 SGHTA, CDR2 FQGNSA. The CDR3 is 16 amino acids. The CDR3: CASSLNLLAGGSEQFF. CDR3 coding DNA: TGTGCCAGCAGCCTAAACCTCCTAGCGGGAGGGTCAGAGCAGTTCTTC.

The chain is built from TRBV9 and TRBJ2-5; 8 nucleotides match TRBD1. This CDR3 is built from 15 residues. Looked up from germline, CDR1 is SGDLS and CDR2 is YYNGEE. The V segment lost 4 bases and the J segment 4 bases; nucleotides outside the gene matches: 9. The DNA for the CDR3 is TGTGCCAGCAGCCTAAAGGACAGGGACGGAGAGACCCAGTACTTC. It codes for CASSLKDRDGETQYF.

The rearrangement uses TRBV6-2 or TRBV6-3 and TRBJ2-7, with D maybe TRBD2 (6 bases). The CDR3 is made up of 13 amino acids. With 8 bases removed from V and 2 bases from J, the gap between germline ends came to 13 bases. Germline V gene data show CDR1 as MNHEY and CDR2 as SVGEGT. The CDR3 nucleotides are TGTGCCAGCGGGGGACTCTCACCCTACGAGCAGTACTTC. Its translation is CASGGLSPYEQYF.

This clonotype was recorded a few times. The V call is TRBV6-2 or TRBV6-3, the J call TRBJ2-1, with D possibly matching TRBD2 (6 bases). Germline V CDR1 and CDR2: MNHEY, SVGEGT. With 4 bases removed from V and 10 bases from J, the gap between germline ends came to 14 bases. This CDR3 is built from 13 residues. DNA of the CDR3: TGTGCCAGCAGTTCCTACGGGGGAGGCGAGCAGTTCTTC. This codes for CASSSYGGGEQFF.

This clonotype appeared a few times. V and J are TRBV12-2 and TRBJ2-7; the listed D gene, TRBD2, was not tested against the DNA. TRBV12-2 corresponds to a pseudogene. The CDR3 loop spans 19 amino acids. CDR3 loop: CASRLPGTSGKGGSYEQYF. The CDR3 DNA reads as TGTGCAAGTCGCTTACCCGGGACTAGCGGGAAAGGGGGCTCCTACGAGCAGTACTTC.

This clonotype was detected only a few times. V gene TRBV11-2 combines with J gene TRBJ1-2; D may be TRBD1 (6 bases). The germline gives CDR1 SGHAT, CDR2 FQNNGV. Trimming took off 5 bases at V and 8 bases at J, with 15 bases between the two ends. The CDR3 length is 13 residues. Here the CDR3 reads CASSVQGIEGYTF. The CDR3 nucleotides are TGTGCCAGCAGCGTACAGGGAATAGAGGGCTACACCTTC. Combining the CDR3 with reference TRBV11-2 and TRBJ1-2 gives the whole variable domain EAGVAQSPRYKIIEKRQSVAFWCNPISGHATLYWYQQILGQGPKLLIQFQNNGVVDDSQLPKDRFSAERLKGVDSTLKIQPAKLEDSAVYLCASSVQGIEGYTFGSGTRLTVV.

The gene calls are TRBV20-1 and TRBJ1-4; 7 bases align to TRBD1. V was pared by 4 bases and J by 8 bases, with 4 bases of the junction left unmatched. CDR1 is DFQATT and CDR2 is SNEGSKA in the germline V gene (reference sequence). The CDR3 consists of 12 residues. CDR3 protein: CSAMGQNEKLFF. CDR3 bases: TGCAGTGCTATGGGACAGAACGAAAAACTGTTTTTT.

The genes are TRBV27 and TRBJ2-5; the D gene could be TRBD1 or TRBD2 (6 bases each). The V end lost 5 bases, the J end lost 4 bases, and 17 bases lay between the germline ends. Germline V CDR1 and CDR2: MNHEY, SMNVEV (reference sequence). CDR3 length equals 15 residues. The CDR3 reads CASSPLRGGGETQYF. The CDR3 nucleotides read TGTGCCAGCAGTCCCCTCCGTGGAGGGGGAGAGACCCAGTACTTC.

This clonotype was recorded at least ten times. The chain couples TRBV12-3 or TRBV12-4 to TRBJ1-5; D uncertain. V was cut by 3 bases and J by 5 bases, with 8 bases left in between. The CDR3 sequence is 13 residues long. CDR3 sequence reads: CASSLGRDQPQHF. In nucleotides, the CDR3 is TGTGCCAGCAGTTTGGGAAGGGATCAGCCCCAGCATTTT.

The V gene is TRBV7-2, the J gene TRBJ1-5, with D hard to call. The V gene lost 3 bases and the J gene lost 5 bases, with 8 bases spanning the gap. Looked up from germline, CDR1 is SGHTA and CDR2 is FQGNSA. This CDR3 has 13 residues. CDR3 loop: CASSLGSYQPQHF. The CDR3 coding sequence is TGTGCCAGCAGCTTGGGGAGTTATCAGCCCCAGCATTTT.

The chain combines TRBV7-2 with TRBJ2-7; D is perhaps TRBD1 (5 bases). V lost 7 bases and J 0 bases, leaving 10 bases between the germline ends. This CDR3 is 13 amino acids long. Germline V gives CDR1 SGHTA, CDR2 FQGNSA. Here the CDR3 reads CASNYDSSYEQYF. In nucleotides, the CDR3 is TGTGCCAGCAACTACGACAGCTCCTACGAGCAGTACTTC. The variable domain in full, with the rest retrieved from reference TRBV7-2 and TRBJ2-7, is GAGVSQSPSNKVTEKGKDVELRCDPISGHTALYWYRQSLGQGLEFLIYFQGNSAPDKSGLPSDRFSAERTGGSVSTLTIQRTQQEDSAVYLCASNYDSSYEQYFGPGTRLTVT.

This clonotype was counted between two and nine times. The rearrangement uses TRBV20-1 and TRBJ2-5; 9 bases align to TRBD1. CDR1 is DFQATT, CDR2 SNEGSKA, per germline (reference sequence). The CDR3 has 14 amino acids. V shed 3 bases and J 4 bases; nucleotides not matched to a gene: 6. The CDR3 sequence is CSASIQGARETQYF. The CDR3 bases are TGCAGTGCTAGTATACAGGGGGCCAGAGAGACCCAGTACTTC.